Below are 18 T cell receptor beta chains sequenced from a single sample in a study of blood T cell repertoires in COVID-19. TCRdb keeps only in-frame clones here, not all; method: immunoSEQ multiplex PCR. The data hold about 160,000 clones, with approximately 85% observed a single time. What was sequenced was peripheral blood. These TCRs come from a man between 60 and 70 years old who had recovered from COVID-19.

This clone has only a few counts. This specimen includes other DNA sequences encoding the same CDR3. The rearrangement joins TRBV27 to TRBJ2-7; perhaps TRBD1 as D (5 bases). Germline V gives CDR1 MNHEY, CDR2 SMNVEV (reference sequence). Trimming took 4 bases from V and 3 from J, leaving 7 bases between them. The CDR3 length is 12 residues. DNA of the CDR3: TGTGCCAGCAGTTCTCAGGGCTACGAGCAGTACTTC. This translates into CASSSQGYEQYF.

The rearrangement joins TRBV9 to TRBJ1-1; TRBD1 agrees at 9 bases. There are 16 residues in the CDR3. V trimming: 3 bases; J trimming: 0 bases; junction bases outside the gene matches: 6. The V gene's germline CDR1 is SGDLS and CDR2 YYNGEE. The CDR3 spells CASSARTGALNTEAFF. The CDR3 nucleotides read TGTGCCAGCAGCGCTAGGACAGGGGCATTGAACACTGAAGCTTTCTTT.

The gene calls are TRBV5-5 and TRBJ1-6, with a possible D match to TRBD1 (5 bases). Germline CDR1 reads SGHKS; CDR2 reads YYEKEE (reference sequence). V lost 2 bases to trimming and J lost 8 bases, with 11 bases between them. The CDR3 extends over 14 amino acids. The CDR3 protein is CASSFSGVDSPLHF. CDR3 sequence (DNA): TGTGCCAGCAGCTTCTCGGGGGTGGATTCACCCCTCCACTTT. The full variable domain, in which reference TRBV5-5 and TRBJ1-6 provide the parts outside the CDR3, is DAGVTQSPTHLIKTRGQQVTLRCSPISGHKSVSWYQQVLGQGPQFIFQYYEKEERGRGNFPDRFSARQFPNYSSELNVNALLLGDSALYLCASSFSGVDSPLHFGNGTRLTVT.

The gene calls are TRBV6-5 and TRBJ1-5; possible D gene TRBD1, 6 bases. The germline V and J ends were trimmed by 0 bases and 6 bases, with 12 bases remaining between them. Germline V gene data show CDR1 as MNHEY and CDR2 as SVGAGI. The CDR3 length is 15 residues. In nucleotides, the CDR3 is TGTGCCAGCAGTTACTCAAACAGGGCTGGTCAGCCCCAGCATTTT. This translates into CASSYSNRAGQPQHF.

The chain couples TRBV4-2 to TRBJ1-3; TRBD1 matches 9 bases. The CDR3 extends over 18 amino acids. V was pared by 0 bases and J by 0 bases, with 6 bases of the junction left unmatched. From germline, CDR1 is LGHNA and CDR2 YNFKEQ. The CDR3 DNA sequence: TGTGCCAGCAGCCAAGATTCACAGGGGGCCTTCTCTGGAAACACCATATATTTT. Encoded protein: CASSQDSQGAFSGNTIYF.

The chain couples TRBV5-6 to TRBJ1-6; D may be TRBD1 (6 bases). V lost 0 bases, J lost 15 bases, and 7 bases lay in between. The CDR3 has 11 amino acids. The V gene's germline CDR1 is SGHDT and CDR2 YYEEEE. CDR3 nucleotides: TGTGCCAGCAGCTTGGCGGACAGCCTCCACTTT. Encoded protein: CASSLADSLHF.

The chain is built from TRBV19 and TRBJ2-3, with 14 bases lining up with TRBD2. With V trimmed by 5 bases and J by 7 bases, 8 bases remained unmatched. CDR3 length: 16 residues. Looked up from germline, CDR1 is LNHDA and CDR2 is SQIVND (reference sequence). CDR3 amino acids: CASSVTSGGGFHTQYF. CDR3 DNA sequence: TGTGCCAGTAGTGTGACTAGCGGGGGGGGTTTTCATACGCAGTATTTT.

This clone was seen a few times. The rearrangement links TRBV7-9 to TRBJ2-7, with 9 bases fitting TRBD1. Germline V gene data show CDR1 as SEHNR and CDR2 as FQNEAQ (reference sequence). The CDR3 extends over 15 amino acids. V lost 5 bases to trimming and J lost 5 bases; unmatched junction nucleotides: 10. CDR3 in DNA: TGTGCCAGCAGCCGGTCCCCGGGACAGGGCAACGAGCAGTACTTC. It specifies CASSRSPGQGNEQYF.

V is TRBV7-6 and J is TRBJ1-6; 7 positions match TRBD1. The CDR3 sequence is 16 residues long. V gave up 0 bases and J gave up 5 bases; unmatched junction bases: 4. Germline assignment: CDR1 SGHVS and CDR2 FNYEAQ. CDR3 in amino acids: CASSLAPGTDNSPLHF. In DNA form, the CDR3 reads TGTGCCAGCAGCTTAGCGCCCGGGACAGATAATTCACCCCTCCACTTT.

The CDR3 DNA reads TGTGCCAGCAGTTTAGGGGGACAGTCGGAGACCCAGTACTTC. It codes for CASSLGGQSETQYF. The J gene is TRBJ2-5, the V gene TRBV27, with 7 bases fitting TRBD1. CDR1 is MNHEY and CDR2 is SMNVEV in the germline V gene (reference sequence). The CDR3 extends over 14 amino acids. V was clipped by 2 bases and J by 5 bases; unmatched bases: 5.

The table lists this clone with a count of one. The chain joins TRBV18 to TRBJ1-2; tentative D call: TRBD1 (5 bases). The germline V gene encodes CDR1 KGHSH and CDR2 LQKENI. Trimming removed 3 bases at V and 4 bases at J, with 15 bases between. The CDR3 has 15 residues. CDR3 region: CASSPPVPGRYGYTF. Written as DNA, the CDR3 is TGTGCCAGCTCACCGCCGGTCCCAGGGCGCTATGGCTACACCTTC.

The gene calls are TRBV9 and TRBJ1-1, with D perhaps matching TRBD1 (5 bases). V was clipped by 0 bases and J by 4 bases, with 13 bases between them. CDR3 length: 15 residues. Germline assignment: CDR1 SGDLS and CDR2 YYNGEE. For the CDR3, the DNA is TGTGCCAGCAGCGTAGGAGGTACAGGCTTCACTGAAGCTTTCTTT. It encodes CASSVGGTGFTEAFF.

This clone was counted once. The gene calls are TRBV24-1 and TRBJ2-1, with 8 bases matching TRBD2. V gave up 9 bases and J gave up 5 bases; unmatched junction bases: 14. The length of the CDR3 is 16 residues. Germline V lookup: CDR1 KGHDR, CDR2 SFDVKD. CDR3 in DNA: TGTGCCACCCAACGCTCCGGGACTAGTGTCAACAATGAGCAGTTCTTC. Translation gives CATQRSGTSVNNEQFF.

The genes are TRBV29-1 and TRBJ1-5; D remains unclear. Germline CDR1 reads SQVTM; CDR2 reads ANQGSEA. With 6 bases removed from V and 5 bases from J, the gap between germline ends came to 14 bases. This CDR3 spans 13 amino acids. Written as DNA, the CDR3 is TGCAGCGTGCAATCTGACACCTATCAGCCCCAGCATTTT. Encoded protein: CSVQSDTYQPQHF.

The CDR3 nucleotides are TGTGCCAGCAGTGATAGGGGACAGGGTCTCGCCGAGCAGTACTTC. It specifies CASSDRGQGLAEQYF. V and J are TRBV9 and TRBJ2-7, with 9 bases lining up with TRBD1. Germline loops: CDR1 SGDLS, CDR2 YYNGEE. With V trimmed by 5 bases and J by 6 bases, 12 bases remained unmatched. CDR3 size: 15 residues.

This chain links TRBV6-2 or TRBV6-3 with TRBJ2-1; TRBD2 matches at 7 bases. After removal of 6 bases from V and 9 bases from J, the junction contained 20 bases not matched to a gene. The CDR3 runs 17 residues. CDR1 is MNHEY, CDR2 SVGEGT, per germline. The DNA for the CDR3 is TGTGCCAGCAGCCCTAGCTTCCTGGCGGGGGTTCCGGGTGAGCAGTTCTTC. This encodes CASSPSFLAGVPGEQFF.

The chain joins TRBV27 to TRBJ2-5; perhaps TRBD1 as D (5 bases). Trimming removed 4 bases from V and 0 bases from J, with 12 bases in between. CDR1 is MNHEY, CDR2 SMNVEV, per germline (reference sequence). The CDR3 has 15 amino acids. This chain's CDR3 is CASSSPPGYQETQYF. CDR3 sequence (DNA): TGTGCCAGCAGTTCCCCCCCAGGGTACCAAGAGACCCAGTACTTC.

With respect to this clone: Other DNA sequences from this sample encode an identical CDR3 as well. The V call is TRBV3-1 (or the pseudogene TRBV3-2), the J call TRBJ1-1; TRBD1 is a possible D gene (5 bases). From germline, CDR1 is LGHDT and CDR2 YNNKEL (reference sequence). The CDR3 length is 11 residues. V was trimmed by 2 bases and J by 7 bases, leaving 5 bases between them. The CDR3 sequence is CASSQTGEAFF. The CDR3 DNA reads as TGTGCCAGCAGCCAAACAGGTGAAGCTTTCTTT.